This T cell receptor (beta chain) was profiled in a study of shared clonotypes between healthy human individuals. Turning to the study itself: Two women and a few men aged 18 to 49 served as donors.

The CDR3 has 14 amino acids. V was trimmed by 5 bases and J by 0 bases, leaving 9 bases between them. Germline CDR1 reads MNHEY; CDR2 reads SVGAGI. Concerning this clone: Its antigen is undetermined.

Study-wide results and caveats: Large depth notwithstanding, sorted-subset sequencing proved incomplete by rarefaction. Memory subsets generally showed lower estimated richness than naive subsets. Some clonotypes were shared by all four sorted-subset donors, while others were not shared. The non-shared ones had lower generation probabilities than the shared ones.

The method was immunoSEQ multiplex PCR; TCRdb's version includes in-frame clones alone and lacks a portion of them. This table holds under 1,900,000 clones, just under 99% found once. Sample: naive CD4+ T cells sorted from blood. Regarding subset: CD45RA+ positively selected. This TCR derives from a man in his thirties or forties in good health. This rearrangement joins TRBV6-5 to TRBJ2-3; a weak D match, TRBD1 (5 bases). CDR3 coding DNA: TGTGCCAGCAGTAAGGGGATGAGCACAGATACGCAGTATTTT. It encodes CASSKGMSTDTQYF.